The T cell receptor (beta chain) under discussion was sequenced for a study of metastatic and nonmetastatic thyroid tumors. Study in general: From malignant and benign thyroid patients, repertoires in blood and in tumor or nodule tissue were compared. Findings and caveats of the study: The study reportedly found significantly higher TCR beta diversity in malignant thyroid tumors than benign nodules, in blood and tumor.

Thyroid surgery took place with no prior treatment in any patient. V lost 7 bases and J lost 1, with 10 bases in between. The germline V gene has CDR1 DFQATT and CDR2 SNEGSKA (reference sequence). This CDR3 contains 12 residues. This clone was recorded at least ten times. What it binds is not known. Original analysis: Researchers built a distant-metastasis classifier for papillary thyroid cancer that drew on CDR3 differences across clinicopathological groups. From the PCR reads, TCRdb re-called clones with MiXCR. The authors' filters were not applied to this entry. This sample has about 21,000 clones; about 30% occur once, and the top ten carry about 20%.

This TCR was sampled from a female donor with papillary thyroid cancer or a benign thyroid nodule (not recorded which). Some clones in this sample may be carry-over from other donors' samples. The chain recombines TRBV20-1 with TRBJ2-5; the D gene is possibly TRBD2 (6 bases). Sequencing was performed on blood. The CDR3 sequence: CSVSGLQETQYF. CDR3 in DNA: TGCAGTGTATCGGGACTCCAAGAGACCCAGTACTTC.